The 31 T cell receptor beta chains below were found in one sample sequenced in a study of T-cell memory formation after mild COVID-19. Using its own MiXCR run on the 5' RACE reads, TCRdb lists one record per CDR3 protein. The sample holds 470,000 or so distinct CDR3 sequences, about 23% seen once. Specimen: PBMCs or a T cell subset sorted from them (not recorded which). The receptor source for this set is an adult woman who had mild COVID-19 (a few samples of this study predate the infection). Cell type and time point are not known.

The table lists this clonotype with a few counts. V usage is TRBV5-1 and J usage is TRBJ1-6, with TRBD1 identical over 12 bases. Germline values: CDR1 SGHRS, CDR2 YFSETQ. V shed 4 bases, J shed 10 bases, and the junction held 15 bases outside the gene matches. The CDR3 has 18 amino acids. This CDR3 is CASSPRDRGRSFGSPLHF. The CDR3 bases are TGCGCCAGCAGCCCACGGGACAGGGGGCGCAGCTTCGGCTCACCCCTCCACTTT.

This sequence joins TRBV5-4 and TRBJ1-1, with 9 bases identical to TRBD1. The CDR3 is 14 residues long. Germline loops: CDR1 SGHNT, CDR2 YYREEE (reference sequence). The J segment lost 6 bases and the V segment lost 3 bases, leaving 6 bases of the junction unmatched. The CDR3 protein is CASSSKDRGAEAFF. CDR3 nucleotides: TGTGCCAGCAGCTCAAAAGACAGGGGGGCTGAAGCTTTCTTT.

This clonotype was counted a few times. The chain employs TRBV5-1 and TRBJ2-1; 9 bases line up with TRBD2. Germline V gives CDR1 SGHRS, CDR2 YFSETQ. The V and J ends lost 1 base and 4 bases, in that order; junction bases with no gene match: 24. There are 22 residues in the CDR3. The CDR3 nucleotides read TGCGCCAGCAGCTTGACCCGTGTTCCCGTTCTTTTGGCGGGGGGGCTTTACAATGAGCAGTTCTTC. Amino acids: CASSLTRVPVLLAGGLYNEQFF.

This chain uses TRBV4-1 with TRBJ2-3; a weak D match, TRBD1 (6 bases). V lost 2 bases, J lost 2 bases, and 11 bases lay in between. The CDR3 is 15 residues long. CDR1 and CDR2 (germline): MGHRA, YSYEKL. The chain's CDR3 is CASSQTGHSTDTQYF. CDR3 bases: TGCGCCAGCAGCCAAACGGGACACTCCACAGATACGCAGTATTTT.

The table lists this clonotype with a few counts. CDR3 DNA: TGTGCCAGCAGCCTGTGGGGATTGGGAGCGGAGTTAGCCAAAAACATTCAGTACTTC. Amino acid sequence: CASSLWGLGAELAKNIQYF. The gene calls are TRBV11-2 and TRBJ2-4; a weak D match, TRBD2 (5 bases). This CDR3 spans 19 amino acids. In germline, CDR1 is SGHAT, CDR2 FQNNGV. The V and J ends lost 5 bases and 0 bases respectively, with 23 bases between them.

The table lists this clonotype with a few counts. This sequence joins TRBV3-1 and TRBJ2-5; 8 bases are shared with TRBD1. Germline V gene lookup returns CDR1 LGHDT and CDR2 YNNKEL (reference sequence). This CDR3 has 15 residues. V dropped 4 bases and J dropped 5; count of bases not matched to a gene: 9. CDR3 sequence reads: CASSLWKQGVETQYF. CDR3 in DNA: TGTGCCAGCAGCCTATGGAAACAGGGGGTCGAGACCCAGTACTTC.

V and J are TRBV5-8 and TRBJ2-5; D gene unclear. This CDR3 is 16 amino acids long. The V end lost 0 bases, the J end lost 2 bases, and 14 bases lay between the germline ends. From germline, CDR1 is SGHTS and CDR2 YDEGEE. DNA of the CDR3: TGTGCCAGCAGCTTGGGTTTAGGCACTCCTCAAGAGACCCAGTACTTC. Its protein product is CASSLGLGTPQETQYF.

The CDR3 sequence is CASSQDLGPAKNIQYF. The CDR3 nucleotides are TGCGCCAGCAGCCAAGATCTAGGGCCAGCCAAAAACATTCAGTACTTC. This chain uses TRBV4-3 with TRBJ2-4; the D is unclear. CDR1 and CDR2 (germline): LGHNA, YSLEER. Trimming took 0 bases from V and 0 from J, leaving 9 bases between them. CDR3 length equals 16 residues.

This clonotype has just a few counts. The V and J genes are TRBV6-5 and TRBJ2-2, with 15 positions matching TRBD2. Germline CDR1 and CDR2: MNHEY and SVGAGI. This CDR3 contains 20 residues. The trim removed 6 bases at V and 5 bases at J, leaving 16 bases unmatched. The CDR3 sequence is CASRSTGTSGRTLTTGELFF. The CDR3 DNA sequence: TGTGCCAGCAGATCGACCGGGACTAGCGGGAGGACGTTGACGACCGGGGAGCTGTTTTTT.

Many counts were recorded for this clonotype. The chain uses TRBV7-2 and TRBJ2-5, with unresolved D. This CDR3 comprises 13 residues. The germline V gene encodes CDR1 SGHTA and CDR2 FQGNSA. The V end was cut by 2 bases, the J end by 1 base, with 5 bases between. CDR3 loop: CASSLWGQETQYF. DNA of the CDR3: TGTGCCAGCAGCTTATGGGGCCAAGAGACCCAGTACTTC. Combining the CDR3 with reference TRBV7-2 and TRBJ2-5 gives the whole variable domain GAGVSQSPSNKVTEKGKDVELRCDPISGHTALYWYRQSLGQGLEFLIYFQGNSAPDKSGLPSDRFSAERTGGSVSTLTIQRTQQEDSAVYLCASSLWGQETQYFGPGTRLLVL.

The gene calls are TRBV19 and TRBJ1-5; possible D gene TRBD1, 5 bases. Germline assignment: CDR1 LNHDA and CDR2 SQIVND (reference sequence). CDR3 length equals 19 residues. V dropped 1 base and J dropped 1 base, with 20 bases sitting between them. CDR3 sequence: CASSIGWRGRRESNQPQHF. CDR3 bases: TGTGCCAGTAGTATAGGGTGGAGGGGAAGGAGGGAGAGCAATCAGCCCCAGCATTTT.

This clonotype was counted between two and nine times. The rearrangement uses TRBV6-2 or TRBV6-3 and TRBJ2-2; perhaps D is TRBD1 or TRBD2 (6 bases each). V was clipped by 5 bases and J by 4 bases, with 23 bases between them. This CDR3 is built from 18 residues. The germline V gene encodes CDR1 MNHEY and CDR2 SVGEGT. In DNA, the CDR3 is TGTGCCAGCAGTCCCGCGGCTAGCGCCCCCAGGGGCACCGGGGAGCTGTTTTTT. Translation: CASSPAASAPRGTGELFF.

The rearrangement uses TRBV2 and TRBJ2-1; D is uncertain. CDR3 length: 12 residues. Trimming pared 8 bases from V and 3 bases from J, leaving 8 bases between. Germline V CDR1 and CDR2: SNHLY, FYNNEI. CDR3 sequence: CASQKDYNEQFF. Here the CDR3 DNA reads TGTGCCAGCCAGAAAGACTACAATGAGCAGTTCTTC.

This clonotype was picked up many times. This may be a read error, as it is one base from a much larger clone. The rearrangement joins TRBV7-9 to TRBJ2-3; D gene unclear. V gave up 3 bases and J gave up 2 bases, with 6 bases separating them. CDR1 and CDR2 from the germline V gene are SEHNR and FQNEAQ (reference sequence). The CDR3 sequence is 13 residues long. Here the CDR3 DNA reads TGTGCCAGCAGCTTGGACGTCACAGATACGCAGTATTTT. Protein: CASSLDVTDTQYF.

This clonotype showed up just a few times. CDR3 region: CASSVMQGSKNIQYF. Written as DNA, the CDR3 is TGTGCCAGCAGCGTGATGCAGGGATCCAAAAACATTCAGTACTTC. This sequence joins TRBV6-2 or TRBV6-3 and TRBJ2-4, with D perhaps TRBD1 (5 bases). Germline V gene data show CDR1 as MNHEY and CDR2 as SVGEGT. Deletions cut 6 bases from V and 2 bases from J, with 14 bases between. The CDR3 sequence is 15 residues long.

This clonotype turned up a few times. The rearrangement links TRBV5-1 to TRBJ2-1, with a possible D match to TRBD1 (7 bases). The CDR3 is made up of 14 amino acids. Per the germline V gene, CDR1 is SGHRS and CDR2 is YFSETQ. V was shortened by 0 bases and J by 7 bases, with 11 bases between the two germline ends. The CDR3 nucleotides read TGCGCCAGCAGCTTGGGGCCAGGGGGGAATGAGCAGTTCTTC. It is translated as CASSLGPGGNEQFF.

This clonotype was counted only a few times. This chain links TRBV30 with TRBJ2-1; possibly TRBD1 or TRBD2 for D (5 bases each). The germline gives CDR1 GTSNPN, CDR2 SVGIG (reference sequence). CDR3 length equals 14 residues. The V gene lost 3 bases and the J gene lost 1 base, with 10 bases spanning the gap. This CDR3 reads CAWRGPGSYNEQFF. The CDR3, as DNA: TGTGCCTGGAGGGGACCGGGGTCCTACAATGAGCAGTTCTTC.

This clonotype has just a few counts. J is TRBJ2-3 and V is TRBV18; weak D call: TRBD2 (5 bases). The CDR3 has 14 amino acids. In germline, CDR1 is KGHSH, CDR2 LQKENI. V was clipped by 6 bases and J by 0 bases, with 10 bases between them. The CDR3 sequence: CASSGRGSTDTQYF. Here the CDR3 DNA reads TGTGCCAGCTCTGGGAGAGGGAGCACAGATACGCAGTATTTT.

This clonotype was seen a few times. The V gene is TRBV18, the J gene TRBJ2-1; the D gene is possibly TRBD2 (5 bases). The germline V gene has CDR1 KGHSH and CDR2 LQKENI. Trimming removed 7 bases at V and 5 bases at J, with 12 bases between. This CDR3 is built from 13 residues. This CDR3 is CASFGLDNNEQFF. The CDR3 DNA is TGTGCCAGCTTCGGACTGGATAACAATGAGCAGTTCTTC.

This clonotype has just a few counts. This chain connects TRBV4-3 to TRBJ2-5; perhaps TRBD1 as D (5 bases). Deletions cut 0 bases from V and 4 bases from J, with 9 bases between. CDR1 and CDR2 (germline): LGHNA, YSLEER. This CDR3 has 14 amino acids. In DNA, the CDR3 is TGCGCCAGCAGCCAAGATTACCAGGGAGAGACCCAGTACTTC. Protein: CASSQDYQGETQYF.

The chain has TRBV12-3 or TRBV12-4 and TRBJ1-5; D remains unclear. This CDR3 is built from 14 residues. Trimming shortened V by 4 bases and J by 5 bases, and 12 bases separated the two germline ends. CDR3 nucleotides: TGTGCCAGCAGTTATGGACTTTATGATCAGCCCCAGCATTTT. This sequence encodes CASSYGLYDQPQHF.

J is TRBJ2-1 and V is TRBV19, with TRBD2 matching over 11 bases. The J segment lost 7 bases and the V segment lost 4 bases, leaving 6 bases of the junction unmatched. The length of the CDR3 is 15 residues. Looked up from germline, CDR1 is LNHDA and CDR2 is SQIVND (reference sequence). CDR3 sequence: CASSKLAGGRNEQFF. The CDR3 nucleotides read TGTGCCAGTAGTAAATTAGCGGGGGGGAGGAATGAGCAGTTCTTC.

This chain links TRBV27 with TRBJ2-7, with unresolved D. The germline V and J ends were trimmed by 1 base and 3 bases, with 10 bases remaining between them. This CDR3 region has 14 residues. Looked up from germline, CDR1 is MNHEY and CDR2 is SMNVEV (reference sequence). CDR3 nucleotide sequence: TGTGCCAGCAGTTTATTTCATGGCGGCTACGAGCAGTACTTC. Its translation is CASSLFHGGYEQYF.

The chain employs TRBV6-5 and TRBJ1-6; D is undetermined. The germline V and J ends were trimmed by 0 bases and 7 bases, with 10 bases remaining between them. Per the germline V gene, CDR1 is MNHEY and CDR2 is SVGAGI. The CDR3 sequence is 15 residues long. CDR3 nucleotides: TGTGCCAGCAGTTACTCTGGGAGAAAGAATTCACCCCTCCACTTT. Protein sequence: CASSYSGRKNSPLHF.

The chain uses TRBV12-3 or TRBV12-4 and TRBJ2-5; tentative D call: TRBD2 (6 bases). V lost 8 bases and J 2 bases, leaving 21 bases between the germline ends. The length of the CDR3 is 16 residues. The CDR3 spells CASGRLNAGKQETQYF. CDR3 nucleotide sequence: TGTGCCAGCGGGAGGCTCAACGCGGGGAAACAAGAGACCCAGTACTTC.

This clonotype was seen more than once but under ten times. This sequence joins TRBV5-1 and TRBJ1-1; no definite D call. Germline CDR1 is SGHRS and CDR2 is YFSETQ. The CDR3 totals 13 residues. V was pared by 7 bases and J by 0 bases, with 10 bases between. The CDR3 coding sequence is TGCGCCAGCTTGGCGACTATGAACACTGAAGCTTTCTTT. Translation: CASLATMNTEAFF.

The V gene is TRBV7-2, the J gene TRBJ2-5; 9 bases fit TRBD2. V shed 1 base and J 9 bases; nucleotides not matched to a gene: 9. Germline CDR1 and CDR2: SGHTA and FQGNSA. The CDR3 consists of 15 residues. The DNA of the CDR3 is TGTGCCAGCAGCTTAGGGACTAGCGCCGATGTGGCCCAGTACTTC. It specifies CASSLGTSADVAQYF.

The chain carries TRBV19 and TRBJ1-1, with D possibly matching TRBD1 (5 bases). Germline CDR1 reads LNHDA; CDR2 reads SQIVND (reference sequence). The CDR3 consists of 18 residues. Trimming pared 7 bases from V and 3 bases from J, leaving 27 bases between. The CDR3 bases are TGTGCCAGTATAGGGGTTGAGCCAGGCAGAAAAGGCGACACTGAAGCTTTCTTT. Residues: CASIGVEPGRKGDTEAFF.

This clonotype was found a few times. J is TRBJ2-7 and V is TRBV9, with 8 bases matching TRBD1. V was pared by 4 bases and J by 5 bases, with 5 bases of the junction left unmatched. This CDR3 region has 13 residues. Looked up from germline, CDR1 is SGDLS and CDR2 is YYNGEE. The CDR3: CASSLRTGHEQYF. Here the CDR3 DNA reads TGTGCCAGCAGCCTACGGACAGGGCACGAGCAGTACTTC.

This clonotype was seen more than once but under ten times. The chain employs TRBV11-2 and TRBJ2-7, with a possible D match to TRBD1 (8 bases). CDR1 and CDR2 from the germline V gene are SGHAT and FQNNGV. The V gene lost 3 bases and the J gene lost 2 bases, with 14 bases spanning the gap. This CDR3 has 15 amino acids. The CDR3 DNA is TGTGCCAGCAGCTTCTACAGGGGGGGGACCTACGAGCAGTACTTC. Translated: CASSFYRGGTYEQYF. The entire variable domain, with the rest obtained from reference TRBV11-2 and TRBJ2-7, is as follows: EAGVAQSPRYKIIEKRQSVAFWCNPISGHATLYWYQQILGQGPKLLIQFQNNGVVDDSQLPKDRFSAERLKGVDSTLKIQPAKLEDSAVYLCASSFYRGGTYEQYFGPGTRLTVT.

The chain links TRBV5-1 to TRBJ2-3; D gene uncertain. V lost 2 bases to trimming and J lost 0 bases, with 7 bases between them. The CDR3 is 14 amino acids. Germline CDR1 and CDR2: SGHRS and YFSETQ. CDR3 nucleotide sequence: TGCGCCAGCAGCTTATGGCAGAGCACAGATACGCAGTATTTT. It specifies CASSLWQSTDTQYF. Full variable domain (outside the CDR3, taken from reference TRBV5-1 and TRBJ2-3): KAGVTQTPRYLIKTRGQQVTLSCSPISGHRSVSWYQQTPGQGLQFLFEYFSETQRNKGNFPGRFSGRQFSNSRSEMNVSTLELGDSALYLCASSLWQSTDTQYFGPGTRLTVL.